A single sample gave rise to the 31 T cell receptor beta chains below, sequenced in a study of T cells after yellow fever vaccination. One entry per CDR3 protein, called by TCRdb with MiXCR from the 5' RACE reads. The sample shows 400,000 or so distinct CDR3 sequences, approximately 10% of them seen only once. This specimen was PBMCs, taken on the day of the first yellow fever vaccination. The receptors shown here come from a man in his late teens or twenties who received the YFV17D yellow fever vaccine.

This clonotype was seen repeatedly, ten times or more. The chain employs TRBV5-4 and TRBJ2-7; 7 nucleotides line up with TRBD1. The junction had 9 bases not matched to a gene; V was cut back by 0 bases and J by 3 bases. Germline CDR1 is SGHNT and CDR2 is YYREEE (reference sequence). This CDR3 region has 16 residues. The CDR3 here is CASSLAADRRDYEQYF. In nucleotides, the CDR3 is TGTGCCAGCAGCTTGGCCGCGGACAGGCGAGACTACGAGCAGTACTTC.

This clonotype was seen only a few times. The V call is TRBV4-3, the J call TRBJ2-5; possibly TRBD1 or TRBD2 for D (6 bases each). The CDR3 covers 15 residues. CDR1 LGHNA and CDR2 YSLEER come from the germline V gene. V was trimmed by 0 bases and J by 3 bases, leaving 11 bases between them. The CDR3 DNA sequence: TGCGCCAGCAGCCAAGATTACAGGGAGGAAGAGACCCAGTACTTC. It specifies CASSQDYREEETQYF.

The gene calls are TRBV12-5 and TRBJ2-5, with D unclear. Germline CDR1 LGHNT, CDR2 FRNRAP. V lost 4 bases and J lost 3, with 6 bases in between. The CDR3 has 12 residues. The CDR3 spells CASGSNEETQYF. CDR3 nucleotides: TGTGCTAGTGGTTCCAACGAAGAGACCCAGTACTTC.

The sample holds many counts of this clonotype. This chain joins TRBV14 and TRBJ2-7; D ambiguous. The V end was cut by 1 base, the J end by 5 bases, with 15 bases between. CDR1 is SGHDN, CDR2 FVKESK, per germline. This CDR3 region has 15 residues. The CDR3 sequence is CASSQVRSFRNEQYF. CDR3 sequence (DNA): TGTGCCAGCAGCCAAGTCCGCAGTTTCAGGAACGAGCAGTACTTC.

This clonotype has a count of ten or more. V is TRBV5-1 and J is TRBJ2-3; tentative D call: TRBD1 (6 bases). The germline CDR1 and CDR2 sequences are SGHRS and YFSETQ. Trimming stripped 2 bases from V and 2 bases from J, with 12 bases between. The CDR3 is 15 amino acids. CDR3 sequence reads: CASSLITGSTDTQYF. The CDR3 DNA sequence: TGCGCCAGCAGCTTAATTACAGGGTCCACAGATACGCAGTATTTT.

The sample holds a few counts of this clonotype. The chain carries TRBV20-1 and TRBJ2-2; the D gene is possibly TRBD2 (6 bases). Germline assignment: CDR1 DFQATT and CDR2 SNEGSKA (reference sequence). V lost 4 bases and J 6 bases, leaving 12 bases between the germline ends. The CDR3 is 13 amino acids. Here the CDR3 DNA reads TGCAGTGCTACACGGGGGAGTGCCGGGGAGCTGTTTTTT. Its translation: CSATRGSAGELFF.

V usage is TRBV5-5 and J usage is TRBJ2-7; 7 bases fit TRBD2. This CDR3 comprises 14 residues. Germline V CDR1 and CDR2: SGHKS, YYEKEE (reference sequence). CDR3 residues: CAGSLVDGGDLQYV. In DNA form, the CDR3 reads TGTGCCGGCAGCTTGGTTGATGGGGGGGACCTGCAGTACGTC.

This clonotype was seen only a few times. The chain carries TRBV29-1 and TRBJ1-3, with 7 bases identical to TRBD1. Looked up from germline, CDR1 is SQVTM and CDR2 is ANQGSEA. The V gene end was trimmed by 6 bases and the J gene end by 1 base; junction bases not matched to a gene: 6. The CDR3 length is 14 residues. The CDR3 here is CSVTGLYSGNTIYF. The CDR3 DNA reads as TGCAGCGTGACAGGGTTGTATTCTGGAAACACCATATATTTT.

Only a few counts were recorded for this clonotype. The rearrangement uses TRBV4-3 and TRBJ2-2; perhaps D is TRBD1 or TRBD2 (5 bases each). The germline V gene has CDR1 LGHNA and CDR2 YSLEER. The CDR3 length is 16 residues. V shed 5 bases and J shed 1 base, with 14 bases lying between them. DNA of the CDR3: TGCGCCAGCAGCGTCGGGGCCGGGTGGAACACCGGGGAGCTGTTTTTT. It specifies CASSVGAGWNTGELFF.

The rearrangement uses TRBV12-3 or TRBV12-4 and TRBJ2-7, with TRBD1 matching 7 bases. V gave up 5 bases and J gave up 2 bases; unmatched junction bases: 9. The CDR3 totals 15 residues. The CDR3 loop reads CASSAIGTAAYEQYF. The CDR3, as DNA: TGTGCCAGCAGTGCCATCGGGACAGCTGCCTACGAGCAGTACTTC.

This clonotype was detected only a few times. V and J are TRBV27 and TRBJ2-3; TRBD1 matches at 7 bases. The trim removed 7 bases at V and 4 bases at J, leaving 11 bases unmatched. The length of the CDR3 is 15 residues. Germline V gene sequence: CDR1 MNHEY, CDR2 SMNVEV (reference sequence). CDR3 DNA sequence: TGTGCCAGCAAGTCAACGACAGGGTTATCAGATACGCAGTATTTT. This codes for CASKSTTGLSDTQYF.

This clonotype was observed a handful of times. CDR3 amino acids: CASSLAPRAGGNEQFF. The CDR3 DNA reads as TGCGCCAGCAGCTTGGCCCCTAGAGCAGGCGGGAATGAGCAGTTCTTC. The V call is TRBV5-1, the J call TRBJ2-1, with D perhaps matching TRBD2 (5 bases). The CDR3 covers 16 residues. The germline V and J ends were trimmed by 0 bases and 7 bases, with 17 bases remaining between them. Germline values: CDR1 SGHRS, CDR2 YFSETQ. Variable domain in full (rest from reference TRBV5-1 and TRBJ2-1): KAGVTQTPRYLIKTRGQQVTLSCSPISGHRSVSWYQQTPGQGLQFLFEYFSETQRNKGNFPGRFSGRQFSNSRSEMNVSTLELGDSALYLCASSLAPRAGGNEQFFGPGTRLTVL.

The V gene is TRBV7-2, the J gene TRBJ1-2, with 8 bases that match TRBD1. The trim removed 8 bases at V and 8 bases at J, leaving 10 bases unmatched. The CDR3 is 13 residues long. The germline gives CDR1 SGHTA, CDR2 FQGNSA. The CDR3 DNA follows: TGTGCCAGCCTGTCAGGGGGCGGAGAAGGCTACACCTTC. Translating gives CASLSGGGEGYTF.

The V gene is TRBV4-1, the J gene TRBJ2-5; 7 nucleotides line up with TRBD2. The CDR3 spans 17 residues. Germline V gives CDR1 MGHRA, CDR2 YSYEKL. J lost 2 bases, V lost 1 base, and 10 bases had no gene match. The CDR3: CASSQGPPAGLQETQYF. Written as DNA, the CDR3 is TGCGCCAGCAGCCAAGGACCCCCAGCGGGGCTGCAAGAGACCCAGTACTTC.

The sample holds a few counts of this clonotype. The V gene is TRBV9, the J gene TRBJ1-1; TRBD1 might be the D (6 bases). The CDR3 totals 15 residues. The germline CDR1 and CDR2 sequences are SGDLS and YYNGEE. The V gene lost 4 bases and the J gene lost 4 bases, with 17 bases spanning the gap. The CDR3 loop is CASSFGQLTFTEAFF. In DNA form, the CDR3 reads TGTGCCAGCAGCTTCGGACAGCTCACCTTCACTGAAGCTTTCTTT.

This clonotype turned up a few times. The chain has TRBV7-2 and TRBJ1-2, with TRBD1 matching 8 bases. The germline V gene encodes CDR1 SGHTA and CDR2 FQGNSA. The trim removed 5 bases at V and 0 bases at J, leaving 8 bases unmatched. The length of the CDR3 is 16 residues. CDR3 sequence: CASSLGTGYANYGYTF. The DNA for the CDR3 is TGTGCCAGCAGCCTAGGGACAGGCTACGCTAACTATGGCTACACCTTC.

This clonotype was picked up a small number of times. J is TRBJ1-1 and V is TRBV12-5; D is perhaps TRBD1 (5 bases). CDR3 size: 15 residues. Looked up from germline, CDR1 is LGHNT and CDR2 is FRNRAP. V dropped 5 bases and J dropped 0 bases, with 13 bases sitting between them. The CDR3 sequence: CASGPPEGMNTEAFF. CDR3 coding DNA: TGTGCTAGTGGTCCACCGGAGGGGATGAACACTGAAGCTTTCTTT.

CDR3 coding DNA: TGCGCCAGCAGCCAAGAAACGGCCGACACTGAAGCTTTCTTT. Translated, it gives CASSQETADTEAFF. The chain combines TRBV4-3 with TRBJ1-1, with D unresolved. Germline CDR1 is LGHNA and CDR2 is YSLEER. The CDR3 spans 14 residues. V gave up 0 bases and J gave up 3 bases, with 8 bases separating them.

The rearrangement links TRBV4-3 to TRBJ2-5; D might be TRBD2 (6 bases). The CDR3 has 19 amino acids. V lost 0 bases and J 7 bases, leaving 27 bases between the germline ends. The germline V gene has CDR1 LGHNA and CDR2 YSLEER. CDR3 nucleotides: TGCGCCAGCAGCCAAGATCGGCTCGTCGGGGACGGGGACGGGGGGACCCAGTACTTC. It encodes CASSQDRLVGDGDGGTQYF.

This clonotype occurred a few times. The chain is built from TRBV6-2 or TRBV6-3 and TRBJ2-7; TRBD2 agrees at 10 bases. The ends lost 6 bases at V and 2 bases at J; junction bases unmatched: 4. The CDR3 spans 14 residues. Germline V lookup: CDR1 MNHEY, CDR2 SVGEGT. The CDR3 reads CASRTSGVTYEQYV. The CDR3 DNA is TGTGCCAGCAGAACTAGCGGGGTGACCTACGAGCAGTACGTC.

There are a few counts of this clonotype. This sequence joins TRBV6-5 and TRBJ2-6; weak D call: TRBD2 (5 bases). Deletions cut 2 bases from V and 0 bases from J, with 8 bases between. Per germline, CDR1 MNHEY and CDR2 SVGAGI. CDR3 length equals 16 residues. In DNA, the CDR3 is TGTGCCAGCAGTTACGATGGGAGCTCTGGGGCCAACGTCCTGACTTTC. Translation gives CASSYDGSSGANVLTF.

This clonotype was detected only a few times. The rearrangement joins TRBV12-3 or TRBV12-4 to TRBJ2-5, with 8 bases matching TRBD2. The CDR3 consists of 14 residues. V trimming: 6 bases; J trimming: 2 bases; junction bases outside the gene matches: 5. The CDR3 sequence is CASRPGLGQETQYF. Here the CDR3 DNA reads TGTGCCAGCAGGCCGGGACTAGGGCAAGAGACCCAGTACTTC.

This rearrangement joins TRBV12-3 or TRBV12-4 to TRBJ2-7; 7 bases are a match to TRBD2. With 8 bases clipped from V and 4 bases from J, the junction kept 17 bases outside the gene matches. The CDR3 runs 16 residues. The CDR3 DNA reads as TGTGCCAGCTCCATGGGGGGGGTCTATGCTAAGTACGAGCAGTACTTC. It specifies CASSMGGVYAKYEQYF.

The rearrangement links TRBV5-1 to TRBJ2-5; 10 bases fit TRBD2. The V segment lost 4 bases and the J segment 4 bases; nucleotides outside the gene matches: 22. Germline V gene sequence: CDR1 SGHRS, CDR2 YFSETQ. This CDR3 is 20 amino acids long. The CDR3 DNA is TGCGCCAGCAGCGCGGGGCACCGGACTAGCGGACACCCTCCATCAGAGACCCAGTACTTC. As protein: CASSAGHRTSGHPPSETQYF.

This chain links TRBV20-1 with TRBJ1-1, with TRBD1 as a possible D gene (5 bases). Germline V gene sequence: CDR1 DFQATT, CDR2 SNEGSKA (reference sequence). This CDR3 is built from 11 residues. Trimming took 0 bases from V and 12 from J, leaving 11 bases between them. The CDR3 nucleotides are TGCAGTGCTAGAGACCGGGACTATACTTTCTTT. Its translation: CSARDRDYTFF.

This clonotype was counted between two and nine times. V and J are TRBV6-5 and TRBJ1-1, with D hard to call. Looked up from germline, CDR1 is MNHEY and CDR2 is SVGAGI. V was pared by 5 bases and J by 6 bases, with 10 bases between. The CDR3 runs to 12 residues. The CDR3 loop is CASSRGWAEAFF. CDR3 DNA: TGTGCCAGCAGTCGGGGTTGGGCTGAAGCTTTCTTT.

This clonotype has only a few counts. V is TRBV7-9 and J is TRBJ1-2; 10 nucleotides agree with TRBD1. The germline CDR1 and CDR2 sequences are SEHNR and FQNEAQ (reference sequence). The CDR3 is made up of 13 amino acids. V dropped 0 bases and J dropped 8; count of bases not matched to a gene: 0. The CDR3 reads CASSLATGGGYTF. The CDR3 bases are TGTGCCAGCAGCTTAGCGACAGGGGGCGGCTACACCTTC.

The chain recombines TRBV4-3 with TRBJ2-5; a possible D gene is TRBD2 (5 bases). The CDR3 runs 19 residues. The germline gives CDR1 LGHNA, CDR2 YSLEER. Trimming removed 1 base from V and 3 bases from J, with 24 bases in between. CDR3 nucleotide sequence: TGCGCCAGCAGCCAAGGAGTCCGTGCCGGCGCAACTAGGGAAGAGACCCAGTACTTC. Translated: CASSQGVRAGATREETQYF.

This clonotype was counted only a few times. The chain uses TRBV7-2 and TRBJ2-5; D is possibly TRBD2 (6 bases). The CDR3 spans 13 residues. The germline V gene encodes CDR1 SGHTA and CDR2 FQGNSA. With 3 bases removed from V and 5 bases from J, the gap between germline ends came to 10 bases. The CDR3 DNA sequence: TGTGCCAGCAGCTTGGGGAGGAGCGAGACCCAGTACTTC. Its translation is CASSLGRSETQYF.

The rearrangement links TRBV12-3 or TRBV12-4 to TRBJ2-7; D is tentatively TRBD1 or TRBD2 (5 bases each). V dropped 8 bases and J dropped 2 bases, with 22 bases sitting between them. This CDR3 is 16 amino acids long. For the CDR3, the DNA is TGTGCCAGCGATTCGGTACTGTCGGGGCCACCCTACGAGCAGTACGTC. Amino acid sequence: CASDSVLSGPPYEQYV.

This clonotype was picked up a small number of times. This sequence joins TRBV4-3 and TRBJ2-5; 8 bases line up with TRBD2. Germline V gene data show CDR1 as LGHNA and CDR2 as YSLEER. CDR3 length equals 15 residues. The trim removed 0 bases at V and 2 bases at J, leaving 2 bases unmatched. CDR3 in DNA: TGCGCCAGCAGCCAAGATAGCGGGGAGCAAGAGACCCAGTACTTC. This encodes CASSQDSGEQETQYF.